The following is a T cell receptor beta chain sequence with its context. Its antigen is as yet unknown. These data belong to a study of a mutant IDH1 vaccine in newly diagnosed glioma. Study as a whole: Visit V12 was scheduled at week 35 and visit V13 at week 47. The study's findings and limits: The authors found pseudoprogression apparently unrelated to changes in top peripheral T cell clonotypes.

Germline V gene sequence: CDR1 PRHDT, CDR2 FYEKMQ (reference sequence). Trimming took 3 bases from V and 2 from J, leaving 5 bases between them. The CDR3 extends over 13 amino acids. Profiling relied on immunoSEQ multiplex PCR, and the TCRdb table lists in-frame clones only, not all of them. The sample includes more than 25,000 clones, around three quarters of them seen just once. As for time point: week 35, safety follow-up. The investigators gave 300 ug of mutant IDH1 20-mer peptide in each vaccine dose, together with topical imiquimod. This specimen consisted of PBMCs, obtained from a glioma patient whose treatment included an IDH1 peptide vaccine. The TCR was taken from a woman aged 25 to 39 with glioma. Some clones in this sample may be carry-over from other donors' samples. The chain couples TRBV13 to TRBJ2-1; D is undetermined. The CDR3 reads CASSFSPYNEQFF. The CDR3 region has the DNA TGTGCCAGCAGCTTCTCTCCCTACAATGAGCAGTTCTTC.